This T cell receptor beta chain was sequenced for a study of spatial heterogeneity in lung cancer. Across the study: On average, each unique TCR and UMI combination appeared more than ten times in raw reads. Regarding the study as a whole: Ubiquitous expanded tumor TCRs surfaced in blood more at resection than they did at follow-up.

Time point of the sample: sample taken at primary tumor resection. Whole RNA was taken from tumor, nontumor lung or frozen PBMC; it was then sequenced unsorted. The donor group consisted of 55 to 85 patients who had untreated, early-stage non-small cell lung cancer. The germline V gene has CDR1 SGHRS and CDR2 YFSETQ. The length of the CDR3 is 14 residues. V lost 3 bases, J lost 2 bases, and 9 bases lay in between. By share, this clonotype counts as medium-sized. As yet, its antigen is unknown. Individual TCR cDNA molecules each bore their own unique molecular identifier. MiXCR, run by TCRdb on the 5' RACE reads, gives a single entry per CDR3 protein. Among a few thousand distinct CDR3 sequences listed, approximately 30% were seen once.

The origin of this receptor is a male donor with early-stage non-small cell lung cancer. The chain carries TRBV5-1 and TRBJ1-5; a possible D gene is TRBD1 (5 bases). Sequenced material: PBMCs, taken at surgery. CDR3 protein: CASSWDGGNQPQHF. In DNA, the CDR3 is TGCGCCAGCAGCTGGGACGGGGGCAATCAGCCCCAGCATTTT.